Ten or more counts support the clone carrying this TCR beta chain. No antigen is known for it. Patients showing uncontrolled infection, other autoimmune disease, pregnancy or lactation were ineligible. Based on clinical symptoms, serum thyroxine and TRAb, thyroid ultrasound and orbital computed tomography, diagnoses were reached. Initially, at the first diagnosis of hyperthyroidism and before any ophthalmopathy symptoms, blood was sampled. This entry is derived from a study of T cells in Graves' hyperthyroidism and ophthalmopathy. Study conclusions and caveats: Most thyroid-expanded clonotypes above 0.001 were also found in blood.

Amplified TCR beta CDR3 regions derived from RNA transcripts. The HTBI primer set drove a first-round RT-PCR of the TCR CDR3. TCRdb independently ran MiXCR on the multiplex PCR reads; one entry per CDR3 protein. The sample contains about 280,000 distinct CDR3 sequences, approximately 26% of which appear only once. The V gene end was trimmed by 2 bases and the J gene end by 4 bases; junction bases not matched to a gene: 7. CDR3 size: 15 residues. Germline assignment: CDR1 SGHDN and CDR2 FVKESK. The TCR originated in a man aged 35 to 55 with Graves' hyperthyroidism that later progressed to Graves' ophthalmopathy. Sequencing was performed on blood. The rearrangement links TRBV14 to TRBJ1-2, with 7 bases that match TRBD1. The CDR3 spells CASSQLQGLVYGYTF. As DNA, the CDR3 is TGTGCCAGCAGCCAATTACAGGGGCTGGTCTATGGCTACACCTTC.